This TCR beta chain was profiled in a study of T cell responses to AZD1222 COVID-19 vaccine. The method was immunoSEQ multiplex PCR; TCRdb's version includes in-frame clones alone and lacks a portion of them. The table has approximately 190,000 clones, around 92% seen once. The germline CDR1 and CDR2 sequences are MRHNA and SNTAGT. V was pared by 6 bases and J by 7 bases, with 12 bases between. The CDR3 sequence is 12 residues long. On this clone itself: Its specificity is unknown.

General study findings and limits: Spike-spanning, vaccine-associated CD4 TCRs were dominant at 160-218 and 743-854. Repertoires in all cases were sampled only once the peak T cell response had passed. Females outnumbered males among donors, who were mostly white British; clonal diversity was possibly underestimated.

The chain couples TRBV6-4 to TRBJ1-2; TRBD1 is a possible D gene (5 bases). This clonotype originated in an adult in good health. This specimen consisted of peripheral blood, obtained on day 0 of AZD1222 vaccination. CDR3 region: CASRRAGGGYTF. In nucleotides, the CDR3 is TGTGCCAGCAGGCGAGCCGGGGGTGGCTACACCTTC.